A single sample is the source of the 5 T cell receptor beta chains below, sequenced in a study of blood T cell repertoires in COVID-19. Some clones are missing from TCRdb's copy, which holds only in-frame ones; the method was immunoSEQ multiplex PCR. There are under 250,000 clones in the sample; around 86% occur only once, and 8.9% lies in the top ten. Material for sequencing was PBMCs or T cells enriched from blood (not recorded which). These TCRs come from a woman aged 50 to 60 with acute COVID-19.

The CDR3 coding sequence is TGTGCCAGCAGCCGGACATATTCTGGAAACACCATATATTTT. Amino acids: CASSRTYSGNTIYF. The chain combines TRBV7-2 with TRBJ1-3, with D tentatively TRBD1 (5 bases). The germline V gene encodes CDR1 SGHTA and CDR2 FQGNSA. The CDR3 has 14 amino acids. Trimming pared 5 bases from V and 1 base from J, leaving 9 bases between.

V and J are TRBV28 and TRBJ1-4; no definite D call. The CDR3 is 15 residues long. Germline lookup yields CDR1 MDHEN and CDR2 SYDVKM. Deletions cut 4 bases from V and 4 bases from J, with 13 bases between. CDR3 DNA sequence: TGTGCCAGCAGTTCGGGCGGGGTGTTTAATGAAAAACTGTTTTTT. Protein product: CASSSGGVFNEKLFF. The full variable domain, its missing parts supplied by reference TRBV28 and TRBJ1-4, is DVKVTQSSRYLVKRTGEKVFLECVQDMDHENMFWYRQDPGLGLRLIYFSYDVKMKEKGDIPEGYSVSREKKERFSLILESASTNQTSMYLCASSSGGVFNEKLFFGSGTQLSVL.

The V and J genes are TRBV6-2 or TRBV6-3 and TRBJ2-3; 11 nucleotides line up with TRBD2. The germline CDR1 and CDR2 sequences are MNHEY and SVGEGT. The CDR3 runs 16 residues. V lost 0 bases and J lost 4; bases outside the gene matches: 3. CDR3 amino acids: CASSYSSSGGPDTQYF. The CDR3 DNA is TGTGCCAGCAGTTACTCGTCTAGCGGGGGGCCAGATACGCAGTATTTT.

This clone was picked up one time. The CDR3 DNA sequence: TGTGCCAGCAGCGCGAGTCAGGGTGGGTCCTACAATGAGCAGTTCTTC. This gives the protein CASSASQGGSYNEQFF. V is TRBV7-9 and J is TRBJ2-1, with a weak D call TRBD1 (5 bases). In germline, CDR1 is SEHNR, CDR2 FQNEAQ (reference sequence). Trimming shortened V by 5 bases and J by 1 base, and 15 bases separated the two germline ends. The CDR3 is 16 amino acids.

V gene TRBV12-5 combines with J gene TRBJ1-2, with D unresolved. The germline CDR1 and CDR2 sequences are LGHNT and FRNRAP. The CDR3 has 12 amino acids. Trimming took off 6 bases at V and 4 bases at J, with 9 bases between the two ends. The CDR3: CASGRDFYGYTF. CDR3 bases: TGTGCTAGTGGCCGGGATTTCTATGGCTACACCTTC.